This T cell receptor beta chain stems from a study of blood T cell repertoires in COVID-19. Background on the study: Acute and convalescent COVID-19 samples came from the United States, Italy and Spain. In each case, the material was cDNA or gDNA derived from T cells, B-cell-depleted T cells, or PBMCs.

Per the authors' pipeline: It was from reference gene primer amplification that nucleated cell counts were estimated. The table came from immunoSEQ multiplex PCR; TCRdb's copy has only in-frame clones and leaves some out. That table supplies the V and J calls and clone size; D and trimming were determined from the DNA. The table has about 480,000 clones, around 89% seen once. Looked up from germline, CDR1 is LNHDA and CDR2 is SQIVND (reference sequence). The CDR3 spans 15 residues. Trimming pared 4 bases from V and 6 bases from J, leaving 15 bases between. This clone was picked up one time. The chain uses TRBV19 and TRBJ2-2; no clear D gene. Sequenced material: peripheral blood. The receptor's source is a woman in her 30s with acute or convalescent COVID-19. CDR3 protein: CASSNANPAAGELFF. The CDR3 region has the DNA TGTGCCAGTAGTAATGCGAACCCTGCGGCCGGGGAGCTGTTTTTT.